These 15 T cell receptor beta chains originate from one sample sequenced in a study of type 1 and type 2 diabetes patients. The PCR template was genomic DNA. A primer set of 30 forward and 13 reverse primers amplified the CDR3. TCRdb re-called the multiplex PCR reads through MiXCR, storing one row per CDR3 protein. The sample carries 270,000 or so distinct CDR3 sequences, around 47% recorded once. Sequencing input: peripheral blood mononuclear cells (PBMCs). The receptors were gathered from a man aged 18 to 35 with type 2 diabetes.

This chain joins TRBV19 and TRBJ2-1, with 8 nucleotides matching TRBD1. Germline loops: CDR1 LNHDA, CDR2 SQIVND (reference sequence). This CDR3 region has 14 residues. J lost 9 bases, V lost 2 bases, and 6 bases had no gene match. CDR3 protein: CASSIWQGASEQFF. The CDR3 DNA sequence: TGTGCCAGTAGTATATGGCAGGGGGCGAGTGAGCAGTTCTTC.

This chain connects TRBV7-9 to TRBJ2-7, with D uncertain. With 7 bases removed from V and 5 bases from J, the gap between germline ends came to 21 bases. This CDR3 comprises 15 residues. Germline CDR1 is SEHNR and CDR2 is FQNEAQ (reference sequence). In DNA, the CDR3 is TGTGCCAGCAACCCCCCCGGGTCTGAGTTGGACGAGCAGTACTTC. The encoded protein is CASNPPGSELDEQYF.

The chain combines TRBV7-3 with TRBJ1-4; D gene uncertain. The ends were cut back, 2 bases at V and 7 bases at J, with 14 bases in the middle. The CDR3 contains 15 residues. Germline V gives CDR1 SGHTA, CDR2 FQGTGA. The CDR3 is CASSLDWAPREKLFF. CDR3 nucleotide sequence: TGTGCCAGCAGCTTAGATTGGGCACCCCGTGAAAAACTGTTTTTT.

The table lists this clonotype with a few counts. The J gene is TRBJ2-2, the V gene TRBV19; D gene ambiguous. This CDR3 has 13 residues. CDR1 and CDR2 (germline): LNHDA, SQIVND (reference sequence). V lost 0 bases to trimming and J lost 6 bases, with 5 bases between them. The CDR3 DNA follows: TGTGCCAGTAGTATAGAAGGGCCCGGGGAGCTGTTTTTT. As protein: CASSIEGPGELFF.

This CDR3 reads CSVATGENSPLHF. The CDR3 region has the DNA TGCAGCGTTGCGACAGGGGAAAATTCACCCCTCCACTTT. The rearrangement uses TRBV29-1 and TRBJ1-6, with 8 nucleotides matching TRBD1. The germline gives CDR1 SQVTM, CDR2 ANQGSEA. The V gene end was trimmed by 4 bases and the J gene end by 7 bases; junction bases not matched to a gene: 3. The CDR3 spans 13 residues. Variable domain in full (rest from reference TRBV29-1 and TRBJ1-6): SAVISQKPSRDICQRGTSLTIQCQVDSQVTMMFWYRQQPGQSLTLIATANQGSEATYESGFVIDKFPISRPNLTFSTLTVSNMSPEDSSIYLCSVATGENSPLHFGNGTRLTVT.

This rearrangement joins TRBV9 to TRBJ1-1; the D is unclear. This CDR3 has 10 residues. The germline V gene has CDR1 SGDLS and CDR2 YYNGEE. Trimming removed 3 bases from V and 8 bases from J, with 5 bases in between. CDR3 nucleotide sequence: TGTGCCAGCAGCGCGGGAGAAGCTTTCTTT. Translating it yields CASSAGEAFF.

In this sample, this clonotype turned up a few times. The chain has TRBV7-3 and TRBJ2-7, with D maybe TRBD1 (5 bases). The V gene lost 5 bases and the J gene lost 7 bases, with 18 bases spanning the gap. The CDR3 spans 14 residues. The germline V gene has CDR1 SGHTA and CDR2 FQGTGA. CDR3 in DNA: TGTGCCAGCAGCCGTTGGACCGCCCCAGGGGAGCAGTACTTC. It is translated as CASSRWTAPGEQYF.

The chain is built from TRBV19 and TRBJ2-3; 10 bases are a match to TRBD1. The germline gives CDR1 LNHDA, CDR2 SQIVND (reference sequence). V gave up 5 bases and J gave up 6 bases; unmatched junction bases: 5. The CDR3 covers 14 residues. CDR3 nucleotide sequence: TGTGCCAGTAGTCTCGGGACAGGGGAGGATACGCAGTATTTT. Residues: CASSLGTGEDTQYF.

The V gene is TRBV30, the J gene TRBJ1-1, with 11 positions matching TRBD1. V gave up 2 bases and J gave up 1 base; unmatched junction bases: 6. The V gene's germline CDR1 is GTSNPN and CDR2 SVGIG (reference sequence). The CDR3 contains 16 residues. The CDR3 DNA sequence: TGTGCCTGGAGTTCTGGGGACAGGGGGTGGAACACTGAAGCTTTCTTT. It translates to CAWSSGDRGWNTEAFF.

This clonotype came up a few times. The V and J genes are TRBV5-1 and TRBJ1-4; a possible D gene is TRBD1 (5 bases). CDR3 length equals 14 residues. The germline CDR1 and CDR2 sequences are SGHRS and YFSETQ. V lost 5 bases to trimming and J lost 0 bases, with 8 bases between them. For the CDR3, the DNA is TGCGCCAGCAGTGAGGGGCCAACTAATGAAAAACTGTTTTTT. This encodes CASSEGPTNEKLFF.

In this sample, this clonotype turned up once. The chain uses TRBV7-3 and TRBJ2-7, with TRBD1 matching over 10 bases. CDR1 and CDR2 from the germline V gene are SGHTA and FQGTGA. V shed 9 bases, J shed 2 bases, and the junction held 13 bases outside the gene matches. The CDR3 runs to 16 residues. CDR3 DNA sequence: TGTGCCAGTAGTATCCCGGGACAGGGGTACACCTACGAGCAGTACTTC. Amino acid sequence: CASSIPGQGYTYEQYF.

This rearrangement joins TRBV18 to TRBJ2-3; tentatively, D is TRBD1 or TRBD2 (6 bases each). V was cut by 4 bases and J by 2 bases, with 13 bases left in between. This CDR3 contains 15 residues. Germline values: CDR1 KGHSH, CDR2 LQKENI. The CDR3 DNA sequence: TGTGCCAGCTCACTTCATAGGGGGGCCACAGATACGCAGTATTTT. Translation: CASSLHRGATDTQYF.

The chain combines TRBV12-3 or TRBV12-4 with TRBJ1-2; D remains unclear. The CDR3 has 13 amino acids. V was clipped by 6 bases and J by 4 bases, with 12 bases between them. CDR3 loop: CASSILSAYGYTF. CDR3 nucleotides: TGTGCCAGCAGCATACTCTCCGCCTATGGCTACACCTTC.

This rearrangement joins TRBV15 to TRBJ2-5; D is perhaps TRBD1 (5 bases). The V end was cut by 0 bases, the J end by 4 bases, with 12 bases between. Germline values: CDR1 LNHNV, CDR2 YYDKDF (reference sequence). The CDR3 extends over 15 amino acids. The CDR3 loop reads CATSRDPGIGETQYF. CDR3 sequence (DNA): TGTGCCACCAGCAGAGATCCAGGGATCGGAGAGACCCAGTACTTC.

A note on this clonotype: One end of the junction does not line up with germline, which may come from a read error. The chain couples TRBV6-5 to TRBJ2-2, with 14 bases lining up with TRBD2. CDR1 and CDR2 (germline): MNHEY, SVGAGI. CDR3 size: 15 residues. CDR3 amino acids: CASLGLAGVTGELFF. The DNA of the CDR3 is TGCGCCAGCTTGGGACTAGCGGGAGTCACCGGGGAGCTGTTTTTT.